The 20 T cell receptor beta chains in this list originate from one sample, sequenced in a study of blood T cell repertoires in COVID-19 (dated by TCRdb to about 2020). The method behind the library was the immunoSEQ multiplex PCR assay. TCRdb took over this immuneACCESS table, retaining in-frame rearrangements with V and J assigned. Such tables are incomplete; in checked studies, under half of the missing clones stem from an unresolved V gene, and the remainder is unexplained. This sample lists 65,000 to 85,000 clones; over 65% were detected once. The ten largest clones capture less than 7.5% of the sample. The specimen was peripheral blood. Receptors originate from a man aged 50-59 years with active or convalescent COVID-19.

This clone came up a few times. V gene TRBV15 combines with J gene TRBJ1-2; 7 nucleotides agree with TRBD1. The CDR3 runs 15 residues. The J segment lost 4 bases and the V segment lost 0 bases, leaving 5 bases of the junction unmatched. Germline-derived CDR1 and CDR2 are LNHNV and YYDKDF (reference sequence). The CDR3 coding sequence is TGTGCCACCAGCAGAGAAGGGGGCAGTAGCTATGGCTACACCTTC. Its translation: CATSREGGSSYGYTF.

This clone was seen a few times. The chain uses TRBV23-1 and TRBJ2-2; unclear D gene. TRBV23-1 counts as an open reading frame of uncertain function. The germline V and J ends were trimmed by 6 bases and 7 bases, with 21 bases remaining between them. The CDR3 contains 16 residues. The CDR3 region is CASSPPRTEPGGELFF. CDR3 DNA: TGCGCCAGCAGCCCACCCCGAACGGAACCGGGCGGGGAGCTGTTTTTT.

J is TRBJ1-5 and V is TRBV2; D possibly corresponds to TRBD1 (6 bases). V was cut by 7 bases and J by 4 bases, with 11 bases left in between. The CDR3 contains 13 residues. Germline CDR1 is SNHLY and CDR2 is FYNNEI. The CDR3 DNA reads as TGTGCCAGCAAGGGGGAAGCGAATCAGCCCCAGCATTTT. Its translation is CASKGEANQPQHF.

This clone came up a few times. The V and J genes are TRBV27 and TRBJ1-4; no clear D. Trimming took off 5 bases at V and 8 bases at J, with 12 bases between the two ends. CDR1 is MNHEY and CDR2 is SMNVEV in the germline V gene (reference sequence). The CDR3 sequence is 13 residues long. This CDR3 is CASSPQGREKLFF. CDR3 nucleotides: TGTGCCAGCAGTCCCCAAGGGAGGGAAAAACTGTTTTTT. The full variable domain, its missing parts supplied by reference TRBV27 and TRBJ1-4, is EAQVTQNPRYLITVTGKKLTVTCSQNMNHEYMSWYRQDPGLGLRQIYYSMNVEVTDKGDVPEGYKVSRKEKRNFPLILESPSPNQTSLYFCASSPQGREKLFFGSGTQLSVL.

The J gene is TRBJ2-3, the V gene TRBV7-9; 15 bases fit TRBD2. The junction had 1 base not matched to a gene; V was cut back by 1 base and J by 2 bases. Germline V gives CDR1 SEHNR, CDR2 FQNEAQ (reference sequence). The CDR3 consists of 17 residues. The CDR3 reads CASSLGTSGGVTDTQYF. In DNA form, the CDR3 reads TGTGCCAGCAGCTTAGGGACTAGCGGGGGGGTCACAGATACGCAGTATTTT.

The chain joins TRBV5-6 to TRBJ2-7; 7 nucleotides line up with TRBD1. The CDR3 length is 14 residues. Trimming at V came to 3 bases and at J to 4 bases, leaving 7 bases not matched to a gene. Germline V gene lookup returns CDR1 SGHDT and CDR2 YYEEEE. The CDR3 region has the DNA TGTGCCAGCAGCTGGACAGGTTTACCGTACGAGCAGTACTTC. This encodes CASSWTGLPYEQYF.

This clone was observed a single time. The chain carries TRBV4-1 and TRBJ1-2; D remains unclear. The germline V gene encodes CDR1 MGHRA and CDR2 YSYEKL. The length of the CDR3 is 14 residues. Deletions cut 0 bases from V and 3 bases from J, with 8 bases between. The chain's CDR3 is CASSQDGGYYGYTF. For the CDR3, the DNA is TGCGCCAGCAGCCAAGACGGCGGGTACTATGGCTACACCTTC.

This clone has only one observation. The V call is TRBV19, the J call TRBJ2-7; D gene unclear. Per germline, CDR1 LNHDA and CDR2 SQIVND (reference sequence). The CDR3 loop spans 14 amino acids. V dropped 2 bases and J dropped 0 bases, with 8 bases sitting between them. The CDR3 DNA is TGTGCCAGTAGTATATCTTCCTCCTCCTACGAGCAGTACTTC. This sequence encodes CASSISSSSYEQYF.

The chain couples TRBV7-2 to TRBJ2-1; the match to TRBD1 covers 10 bases. Unmatched junction bases numbered 2, after V lost 1 base and J lost 5 bases. This CDR3 has 15 residues. CDR1 is SGHTA and CDR2 is FQGNSA in the germline V gene. The CDR3: CASSLEGTGDNEQFF. For the CDR3, the DNA is TGTGCCAGCAGCTTAGAGGGGACAGGGGACAATGAGCAGTTCTTC.

The rearrangement links TRBV20-1 to TRBJ1-2, with 10 bases fitting TRBD1. CDR3 length: 11 residues. CDR1 and CDR2 (germline): DFQATT, SNEGSKA (reference sequence). J gave up 11 bases and V 6 bases, and 6 bases lay outside the gene matches. This CDR3 reads CSAERTGGYTF. DNA of the CDR3: TGCAGTGCGGAGCGGACAGGGGGTTACACCTTC.

The chain links TRBV3-1 (or the pseudogene TRBV3-2) to TRBJ2-3, with D maybe TRBD1 (6 bases). V lost 6 bases and J 3 bases, leaving 7 bases between the germline ends. Germline V gene sequence: CDR1 LGHDT, CDR2 YNNKEL (reference sequence). There are 12 residues in the CDR3. CDR3 loop: CASSQGTDTQYF. CDR3 nucleotide sequence: TGTGCCAGCAGTCAGGGGACAGATACGCAGTATTTT.

V and J are TRBV4-3 and TRBJ2-1; D unresolved. There are 13 residues in the CDR3. Trimming removed 2 bases at V and 7 bases at J, with 9 bases between. Germline V CDR1 and CDR2: LGHNA, YSLEER. The chain's CDR3 is CASSQSIGNEQFF. The CDR3 DNA sequence: TGCGCCAGCAGCCAAAGTATCGGTAATGAGCAGTTCTTC.

The chain has TRBV5-6 and TRBJ1-4; perhaps TRBD1 as D (6 bases). Trimming pared 0 bases from V and 7 bases from J, leaving 19 bases between. The V gene's germline CDR1 is SGHDT and CDR2 YYEEEE. This CDR3 comprises 17 residues. The CDR3 DNA is TGTGCCAGCAGCTTGGAGCAGGGGAGGGGACGAGGTGAAAAACTGTTTTTT. Amino acids: CASSLEQGRGRGEKLFF.

The chain carries TRBV12-3 or TRBV12-4 and TRBJ1-2; D is uncertain. This CDR3 has 12 residues. V was clipped by 5 bases and J by 13 bases, with 17 bases between them. The CDR3 is CASSPRVPLPTF. CDR3 coding DNA: TGTGCCAGCAGTCCTCGGGTGCCATTACCCACCTTC.

The chain carries TRBV5-1 and TRBJ2-5; the match to TRBD1 covers 8 bases. Germline trimming cut 5 bases from V and 4 bases from J; bases unmatched to any gene: 7. CDR1 is SGHRS and CDR2 is YFSETQ in the germline V gene. This CDR3 contains 14 residues. CDR3 sequence: CASSLAGGGETQYF. In DNA, the CDR3 is TGCGCCAGCAGTCTAGCAGGGGGCGGAGAGACCCAGTACTTC.

This clone appeared a few times. V and J are TRBV28 and TRBJ1-6; weak D call: TRBD1 (5 bases). The CDR3 length is 14 residues. Per germline, CDR1 MDHEN and CDR2 SYDVKM. V lost 11 bases and J 7 bases, leaving 18 bases between the germline ends. The chain's CDR3 is CAGSRGEGNSPLHF. In nucleotides, the CDR3 is TGTGCCGGGTCGCGGGGGGAAGGGAATTCACCCCTCCACTTT.

The V gene is TRBV3-1 (or the pseudogene TRBV3-2), the J gene TRBJ1-1; 8 nucleotides match TRBD1. CDR3 length: 15 amino acids. V was clipped by 0 bases and J by 5 bases; unmatched bases: 5. Germline CDR1 LGHDT, CDR2 YNNKEL (reference sequence). CDR3 residues: CASSQDGQGLTEAFF. CDR3 coding DNA: TGTGCCAGCAGCCAAGATGGACAGGGTTTAACTGAAGCTTTCTTT.

This chain joins TRBV27 and TRBJ1-3, with TRBD1 matching over 7 bases. V lost 0 bases, J lost 0 bases, and 11 bases stayed unmatched. Germline V CDR1 and CDR2: MNHEY, SMNVEV (reference sequence). This CDR3 region has 19 residues. DNA for the CDR3: TGTGCCAGCAGTTTATCGGTAACAGGGGCTGGTTTCTCTGGAAACACCATATATTTT. It specifies CASSLSVTGAGFSGNTIYF.

The chain's CDR3 is CASSERNSLVSYEQYF. CDR3 coding DNA: TGTGCCAGCAGTGAAAGAAACAGCTTGGTATCCTACGAGCAGTACTTC. J is TRBJ2-7 and V is TRBV6-1; D not certain. The germline V gene has CDR1 MNHNS and CDR2 SASEGT. Trimming removed 2 bases at V and 1 base at J, with 15 bases between. The CDR3 has 16 amino acids.

V is TRBV25-1 and J is TRBJ1-6; 8 nucleotides line up with TRBD1. The CDR3 has 16 amino acids. With 2 bases clipped from V and 1 base from J, the junction kept 1 base outside the gene matches. Per germline, CDR1 MGHDK and CDR2 SYGVNS. Written as DNA, the CDR3 is TGTGCCAGCAGTGAAACAGGGGGATCCTATAATTCACCCCTCCACTTT. Its protein is CASSETGGSYNSPLHF.